This T cell receptor (beta chain) was sequenced in a study of blood T cell repertoires in COVID-19. Background on the study: COVID-19 samples from acute and convalescent phases originated in the United States, Italy and Spain. In each case, the material was cDNA or gDNA derived from T cells, B-cell-depleted T cells, or PBMCs.

As processed by the authors: The assay estimated nucleated cells by amplifying reference gene primers. Libraries were prepared by immunoSEQ multiplex PCR; TCRdb keeps only in-frame clonotypes and omits some of them. From that table come the V and J calls and clone size; the DNA was used to work out D and trimming. The sample contains some 60,000 clones, more than 60% of which appear only once. V dropped 0 bases and J dropped 2 bases, with 10 bases sitting between them. The CDR3 totals 16 residues. Per the germline V gene, CDR1 is SGHDN and CDR2 is FVKESK. The sample consisted of peripheral blood. The rearrangement links TRBV14 to TRBJ2-2; tentative D call: TRBD1 (5 bases). The sequence came from a woman aged 50 to 60 with active or convalescent COVID-19. The CDR3 here is CASSQDAGINTGELFF. The CDR3 nucleotides are TGTGCCAGCAGCCAAGATGCAGGGATAAACACCGGGGAGCTGTTTTTT.